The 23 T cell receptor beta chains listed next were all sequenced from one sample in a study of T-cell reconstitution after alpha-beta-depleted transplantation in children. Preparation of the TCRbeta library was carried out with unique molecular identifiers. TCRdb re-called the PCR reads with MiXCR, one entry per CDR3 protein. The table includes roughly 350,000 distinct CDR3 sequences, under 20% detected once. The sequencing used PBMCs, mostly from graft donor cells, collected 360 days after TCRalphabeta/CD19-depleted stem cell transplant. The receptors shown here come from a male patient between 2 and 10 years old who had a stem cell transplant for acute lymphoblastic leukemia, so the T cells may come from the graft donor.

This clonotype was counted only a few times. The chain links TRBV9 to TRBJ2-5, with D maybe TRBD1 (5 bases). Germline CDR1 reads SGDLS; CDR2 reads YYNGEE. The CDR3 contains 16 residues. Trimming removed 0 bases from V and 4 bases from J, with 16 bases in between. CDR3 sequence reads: CASSVAPIPQGETQYF. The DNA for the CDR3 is TGTGCCAGCAGCGTAGCACCTATTCCCCAGGGAGAGACCCAGTACTTC.

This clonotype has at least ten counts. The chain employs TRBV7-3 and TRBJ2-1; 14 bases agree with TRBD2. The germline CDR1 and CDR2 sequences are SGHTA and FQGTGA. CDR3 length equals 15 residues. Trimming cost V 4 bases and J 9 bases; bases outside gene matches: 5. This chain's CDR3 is CASSSGLAGAAEQFF. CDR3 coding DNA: TGTGCCAGCAGCTCGGGACTAGCGGGAGCTGCTGAGCAGTTCTTC.

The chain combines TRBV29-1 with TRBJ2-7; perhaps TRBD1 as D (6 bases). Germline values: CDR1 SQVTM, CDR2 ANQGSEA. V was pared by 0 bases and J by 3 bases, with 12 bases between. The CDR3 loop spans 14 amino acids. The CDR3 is CSVEDAQGGYEQYF. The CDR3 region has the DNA TGCAGCGTTGAAGATGCACAGGGCGGCTACGAGCAGTACTTC.

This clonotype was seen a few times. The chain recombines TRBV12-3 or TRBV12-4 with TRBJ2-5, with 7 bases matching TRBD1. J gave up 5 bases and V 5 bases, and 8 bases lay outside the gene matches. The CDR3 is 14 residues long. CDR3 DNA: TGTGCCAGCAGTCCATCCCTACAGGGGGAGACCCAGTACTTC. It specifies CASSPSLQGETQYF.

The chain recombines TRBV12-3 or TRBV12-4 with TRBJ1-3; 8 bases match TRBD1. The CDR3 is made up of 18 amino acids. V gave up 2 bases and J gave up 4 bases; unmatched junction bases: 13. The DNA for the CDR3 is TGTGCCAGCAGTTTAATTTTTGGGACAGGCTCCTTCGGAAACACCATATATTTT. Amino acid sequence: CASSLIFGTGSFGNTIYF.

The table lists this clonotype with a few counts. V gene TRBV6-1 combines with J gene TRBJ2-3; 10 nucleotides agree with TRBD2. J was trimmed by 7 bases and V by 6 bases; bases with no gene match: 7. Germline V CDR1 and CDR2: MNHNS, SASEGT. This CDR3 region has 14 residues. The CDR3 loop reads CASSPSGRAYTQYF. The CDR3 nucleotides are TGTGCCAGCAGCCCGAGCGGGAGGGCGTATACGCAGTATTTT.

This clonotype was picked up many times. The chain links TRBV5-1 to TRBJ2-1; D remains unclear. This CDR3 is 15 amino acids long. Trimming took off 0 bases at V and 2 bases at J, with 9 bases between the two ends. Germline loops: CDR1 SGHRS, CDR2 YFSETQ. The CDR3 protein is CASSLAGGAYNEQFF. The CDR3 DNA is TGCGCCAGCAGCTTGGCCGGTGGAGCCTACAATGAGCAGTTCTTC. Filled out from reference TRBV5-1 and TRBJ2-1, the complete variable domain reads KAGVTQTPRYLIKTRGQQVTLSCSPISGHRSVSWYQQTPGQGLQFLFEYFSETQRNKGNFPGRFSGRQFSNSRSEMNVSTLELGDSALYLCASSLAGGAYNEQFFGPGTRLTVL.

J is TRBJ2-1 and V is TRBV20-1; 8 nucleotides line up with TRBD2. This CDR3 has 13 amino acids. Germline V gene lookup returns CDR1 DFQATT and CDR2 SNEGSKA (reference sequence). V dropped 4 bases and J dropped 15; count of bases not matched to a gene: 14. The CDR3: CSAKATSGTRMFF. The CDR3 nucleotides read TGCAGTGCTAAGGCCACCTCCGGGACTAGGATGTTCTTC.

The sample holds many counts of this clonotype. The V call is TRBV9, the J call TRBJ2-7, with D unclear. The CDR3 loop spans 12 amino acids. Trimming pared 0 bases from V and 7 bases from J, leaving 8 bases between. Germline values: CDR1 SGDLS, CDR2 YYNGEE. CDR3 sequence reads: CASSVAVGEQYF. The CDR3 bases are TGTGCCAGCAGCGTAGCTGTAGGGGAGCAGTACTTC.

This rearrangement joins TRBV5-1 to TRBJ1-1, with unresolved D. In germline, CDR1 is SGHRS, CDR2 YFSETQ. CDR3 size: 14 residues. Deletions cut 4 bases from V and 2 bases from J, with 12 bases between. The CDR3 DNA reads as TGCGCCAGCAGCCAGATGCCAGGAAACACTGAAGCTTTCTTT. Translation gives CASSQMPGNTEAFF.

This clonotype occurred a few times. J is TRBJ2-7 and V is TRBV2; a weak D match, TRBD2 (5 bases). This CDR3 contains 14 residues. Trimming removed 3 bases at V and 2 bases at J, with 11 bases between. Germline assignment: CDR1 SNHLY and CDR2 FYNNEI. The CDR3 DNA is TGTGCCAGCAGTGAGGGAGCGGCTCCCTACGAGCAGTACTTC. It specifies CASSEGAAPYEQYF.

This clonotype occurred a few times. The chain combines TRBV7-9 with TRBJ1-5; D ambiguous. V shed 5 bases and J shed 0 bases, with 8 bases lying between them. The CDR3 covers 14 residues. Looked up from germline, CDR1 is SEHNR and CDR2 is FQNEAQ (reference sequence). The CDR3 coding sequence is TGTGCCAGCAGCGTGACCCTTAGCAATCAGCCCCAGCATTTT. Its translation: CASSVTLSNQPQHF.

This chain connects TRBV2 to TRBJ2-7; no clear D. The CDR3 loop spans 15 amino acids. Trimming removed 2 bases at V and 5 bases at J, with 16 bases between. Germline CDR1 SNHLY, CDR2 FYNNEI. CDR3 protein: CASSERPWPSHEQYF. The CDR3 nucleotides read TGTGCCAGCAGTGAACGCCCCTGGCCATCCCACGAGCAGTACTTC.

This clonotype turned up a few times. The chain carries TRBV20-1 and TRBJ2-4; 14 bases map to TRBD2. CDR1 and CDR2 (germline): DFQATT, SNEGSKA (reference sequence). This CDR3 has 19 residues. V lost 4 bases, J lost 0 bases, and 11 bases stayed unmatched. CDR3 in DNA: TGCAGTGCTACCCGCTGGGGACTAGCGGGAGCCCTAGCCAAAAACATTCAGTACTTC. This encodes CSATRWGLAGALAKNIQYF.

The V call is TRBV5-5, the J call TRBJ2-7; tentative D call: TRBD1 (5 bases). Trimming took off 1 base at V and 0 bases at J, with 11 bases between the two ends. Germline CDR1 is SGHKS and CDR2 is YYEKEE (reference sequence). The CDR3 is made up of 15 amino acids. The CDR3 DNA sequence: TGTGCCAGCAGCTTGTCCCCCGACAGCTCCTACGAGCAGTACTTC. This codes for CASSLSPDSSYEQYF.

CDR3 region: CASSYSTGGVTGELFF. The CDR3, as DNA: TGTGCCAGCAGTTACTCGACGGGGGGGGTAACCGGGGAGCTGTTTTTT. This chain joins TRBV6-5 and TRBJ2-2; 8 bases are shared with TRBD2. CDR1 is MNHEY, CDR2 SVGAGI, per germline. This CDR3 is built from 16 residues. J gave up 5 bases and V 0 bases, and 5 bases lay outside the gene matches.

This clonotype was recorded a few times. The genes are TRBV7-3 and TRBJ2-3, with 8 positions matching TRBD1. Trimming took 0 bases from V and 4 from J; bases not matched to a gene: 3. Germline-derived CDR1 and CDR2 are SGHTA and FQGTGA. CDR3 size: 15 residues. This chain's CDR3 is CASSLTGTGSDTQYF. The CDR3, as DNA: TGTGCCAGCAGCTTAACCGGGACAGGTTCAGATACGCAGTATTTT. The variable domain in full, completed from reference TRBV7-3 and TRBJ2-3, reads GAGVSQTPSNKVTEKGKYVELRCDPISGHTALYWYRQSLGQGPEFLIYFQGTGAADDSGLPNDRFFAVRPEGSVSTLKIQRTERGDSAVYLCASSLTGTGSDTQYFGPGTRLTVL.

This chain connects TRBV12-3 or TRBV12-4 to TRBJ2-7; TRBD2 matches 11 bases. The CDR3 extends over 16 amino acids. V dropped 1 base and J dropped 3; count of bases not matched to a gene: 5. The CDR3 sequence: CASSLGSGLAGYEQYF. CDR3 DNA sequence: TGTGCCAGCAGTTTAGGATCTGGACTAGCGGGCTACGAGCAGTACTTC.

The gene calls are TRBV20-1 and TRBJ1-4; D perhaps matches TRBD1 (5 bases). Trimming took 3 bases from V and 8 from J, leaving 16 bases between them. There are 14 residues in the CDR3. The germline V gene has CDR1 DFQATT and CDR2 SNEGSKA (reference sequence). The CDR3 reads CSARFSPGGEKLFF. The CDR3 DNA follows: TGCAGTGCTAGGTTTTCTCCCGGGGGAGAAAAACTGTTTTTT.

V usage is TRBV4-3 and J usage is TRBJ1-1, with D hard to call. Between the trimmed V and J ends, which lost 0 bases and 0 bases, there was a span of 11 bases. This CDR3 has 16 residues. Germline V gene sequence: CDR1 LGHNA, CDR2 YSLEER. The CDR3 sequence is CASSQDLASMNTEAFF. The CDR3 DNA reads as TGCGCCAGCAGCCAAGATCTGGCATCCATGAACACTGAAGCTTTCTTT.

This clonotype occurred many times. For the CDR3, the DNA is TGTGCCAGCAGTTACGGAATTCTTTTGGGGCGGGAGGAAAACACCGGGGAGCTGTTTTTT. It is translated as CASSYGILLGREENTGELFF. The chain uses TRBV6-2 or TRBV6-3 and TRBJ2-2; 8 bases fit TRBD2. CDR1 and CDR2 (germline): MNHEY, SVGEGT. This CDR3 is built from 20 residues. Trimming at V came to 2 bases and at J to 2 bases, leaving 16 bases not matched to a gene.

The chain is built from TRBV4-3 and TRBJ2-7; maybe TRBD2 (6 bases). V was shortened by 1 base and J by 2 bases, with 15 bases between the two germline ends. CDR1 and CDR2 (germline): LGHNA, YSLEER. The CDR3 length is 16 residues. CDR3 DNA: TGCGCCAGCAGCCAAGGCTGGCGGAGGGCCCCCTACGAGCAGTACTTC. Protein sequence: CASSQGWRRAPYEQYF.

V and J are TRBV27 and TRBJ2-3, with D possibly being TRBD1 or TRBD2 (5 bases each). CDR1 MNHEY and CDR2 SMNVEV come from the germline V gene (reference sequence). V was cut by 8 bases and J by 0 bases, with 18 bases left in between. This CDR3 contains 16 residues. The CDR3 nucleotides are TGTGCCAGCCGCCGATTGGGACGGACTAGCACAGATACGCAGTATTTT. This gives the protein CASRRLGRTSTDTQYF.